Included here is one T cell receptor (beta chain) sequence, with context. What it binds is unknown. The sample originates from a study of identical twins. From the 5' RACE reads, TCRdb called clonotypes with MiXCR, one entry per CDR3 protein. The data show around 490,000 distinct CDR3 sequences, nearly 15% seen once. Overall study results and limits: Findings came from cross-sectional statistics, without long-term follow-up of donors. Beta out-of-frame sequences displayed a weaker excess of sharing between twins.

Trimming stripped 4 bases from V and 2 bases from J, with 9 bases between. The CDR3 runs to 13 residues. Germline V gene sequence: CDR1 SGHRS, CDR2 YFSETQ. The same specimen was also included in a second study, on yellow fever vaccine responses in identical twins.

The receptor was isolated from a woman under 30 in good health. The sample comprised CD4+ T cells sorted from blood. The chain carries TRBV5-1 and TRBJ1-1, with a weak D call TRBD1 (5 bases). CDR3 region: CASSQQDNTEAFF. The CDR3 region has the DNA TGCGCCAGCAGCCAACAGGATAACACTGAAGCTTTCTTT.